This TCR beta chain was identified during a study of blood T cells in healthy people across ages. Points from the study as a whole: Estimated diversity that came from one million T cells was considered an underestimate.

As to this clonotype: The antigen remains undetermined.

Primers used in a second PCR of about 6 to 11 cycles were a sample-barcoded 5' primer and a J-beta primer mix. TCRdb reprocessed the 5' RACE reads via MiXCR and lists one record per CDR3 protein. The data contain more than 1,000,000 distinct CDR3 sequences, approximately 25% of them singletons. Trimming cost V 4 bases and J 10 bases; bases outside gene matches: 3. The CDR3 runs 12 residues. Germline V gene data show CDR1 as LGHNA and CDR2 as YNFKEQ. Separately, the same data were catalogued under a study of T cells of mothers and their children.

The sequenced sample consisted of blood. The chain has TRBV4-2 and TRBJ2-1; TRBD1 aligns across 8 bases. The source is a girl aged 2 to 9 in good health. DNA for the CDR3: TGTGCCAGCAGCCGGACAGGGTACGAGCAGTTCTTC. It translates to CASSRTGYEQFF.